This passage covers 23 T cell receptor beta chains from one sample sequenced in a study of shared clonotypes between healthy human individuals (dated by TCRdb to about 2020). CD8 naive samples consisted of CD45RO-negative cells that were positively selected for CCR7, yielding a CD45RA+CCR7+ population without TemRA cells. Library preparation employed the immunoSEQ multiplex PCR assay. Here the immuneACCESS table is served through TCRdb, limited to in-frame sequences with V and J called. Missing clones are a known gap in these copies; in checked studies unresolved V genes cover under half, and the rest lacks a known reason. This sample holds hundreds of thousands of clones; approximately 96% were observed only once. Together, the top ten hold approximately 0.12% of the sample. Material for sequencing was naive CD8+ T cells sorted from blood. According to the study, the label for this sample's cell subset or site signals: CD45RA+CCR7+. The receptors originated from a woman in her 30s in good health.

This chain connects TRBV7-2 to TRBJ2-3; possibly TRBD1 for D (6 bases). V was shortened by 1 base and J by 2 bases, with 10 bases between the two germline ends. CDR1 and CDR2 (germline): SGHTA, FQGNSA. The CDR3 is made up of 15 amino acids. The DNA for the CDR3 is TGTGCCAGCAGCTTAGTACGGGACAACACAGATACGCAGTATTTT. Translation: CASSLVRDNTDTQYF.

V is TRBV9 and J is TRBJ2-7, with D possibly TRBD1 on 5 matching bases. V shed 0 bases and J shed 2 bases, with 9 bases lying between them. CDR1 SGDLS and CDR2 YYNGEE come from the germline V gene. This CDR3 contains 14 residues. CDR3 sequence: CASSVEGEPYEQYF. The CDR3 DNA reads TGTGCCAGCAGCGTAGAAGGGGAACCCTACGAGCAGTACTTC.

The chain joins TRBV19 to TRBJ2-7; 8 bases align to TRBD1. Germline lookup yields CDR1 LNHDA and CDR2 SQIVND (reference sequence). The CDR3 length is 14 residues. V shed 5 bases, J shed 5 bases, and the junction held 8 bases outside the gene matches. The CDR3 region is CASSPGQGRDEQYF. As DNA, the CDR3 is TGTGCCAGTAGTCCAGGACAGGGACGCGACGAGCAGTACTTC. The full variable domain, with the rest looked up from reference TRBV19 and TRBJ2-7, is DGGITQSPKYLFRKEGQNVTLSCEQNLNHDAMYWYRQDPGQGLRLIYYSQIVNDFQKGDIAEGYSVSREKKESFPLTVTSAQKNPTAFYLCASSPGQGRDEQYFGPGTRLTVT.

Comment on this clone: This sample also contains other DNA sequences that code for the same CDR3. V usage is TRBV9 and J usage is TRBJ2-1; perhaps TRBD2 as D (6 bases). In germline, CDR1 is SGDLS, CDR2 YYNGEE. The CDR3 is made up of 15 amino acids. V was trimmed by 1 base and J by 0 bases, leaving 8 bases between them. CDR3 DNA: TGTGCCAGCAGCGTACGGGGGAGCTCCTACAATGAGCAGTTCTTC. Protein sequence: CASSVRGSSYNEQFF.

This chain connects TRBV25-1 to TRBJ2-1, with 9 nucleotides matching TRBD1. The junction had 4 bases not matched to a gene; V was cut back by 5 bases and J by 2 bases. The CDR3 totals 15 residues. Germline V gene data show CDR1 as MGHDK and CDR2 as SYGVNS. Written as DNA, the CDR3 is TGTGCCAGCAGTAAGAGACAGGGGGCCTACAATGAGCAGTTCTTC. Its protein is CASSKRQGAYNEQFF.

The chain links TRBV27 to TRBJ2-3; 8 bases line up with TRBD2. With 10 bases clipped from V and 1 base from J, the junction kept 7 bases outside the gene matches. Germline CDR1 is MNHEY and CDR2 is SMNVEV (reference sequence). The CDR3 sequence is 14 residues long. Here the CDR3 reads CATSQTSGTDTQYF. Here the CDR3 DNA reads TGTGCCACGAGTCAGACTAGCGGCACAGATACGCAGTATTTT.

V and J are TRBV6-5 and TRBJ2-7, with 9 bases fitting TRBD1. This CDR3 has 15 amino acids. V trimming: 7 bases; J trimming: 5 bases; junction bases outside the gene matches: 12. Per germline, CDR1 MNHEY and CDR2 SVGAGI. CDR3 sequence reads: CASTLRDRARHEQYF. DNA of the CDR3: TGTGCCAGCACCCTCCGGGACAGGGCCCGCCACGAGCAGTACTTC.

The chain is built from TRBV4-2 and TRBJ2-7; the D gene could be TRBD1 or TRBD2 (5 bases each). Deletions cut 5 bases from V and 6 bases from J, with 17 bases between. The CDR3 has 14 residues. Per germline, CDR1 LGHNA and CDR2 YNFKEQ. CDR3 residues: CASSVGRLAPEQYF. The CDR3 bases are TGTGCCAGCAGCGTGGGACGGTTGGCGCCCGAGCAGTACTTC.

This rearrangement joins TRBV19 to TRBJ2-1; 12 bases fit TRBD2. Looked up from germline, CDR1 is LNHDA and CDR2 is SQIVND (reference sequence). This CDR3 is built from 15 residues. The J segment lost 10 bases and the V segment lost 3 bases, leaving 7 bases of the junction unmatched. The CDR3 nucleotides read TGTGCCAGTAGTATGAGTCTAGCGGGAGGGCGCGAGCAGTTCTTC. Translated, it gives CASSMSLAGGREQFF. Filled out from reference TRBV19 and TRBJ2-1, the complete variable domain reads DGGITQSPKYLFRKEGQNVTLSCEQNLNHDAMYWYRQDPGQGLRLIYYSQIVNDFQKGDIAEGYSVSREKKESFPLTVTSAQKNPTAFYLCASSMSLAGGREQFFGPGTRLTVL.

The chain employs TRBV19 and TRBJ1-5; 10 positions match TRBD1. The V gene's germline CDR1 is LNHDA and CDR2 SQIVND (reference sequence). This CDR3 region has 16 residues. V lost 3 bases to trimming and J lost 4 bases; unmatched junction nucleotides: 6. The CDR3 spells CASSIDDRGRNQPQHF. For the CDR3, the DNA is TGTGCCAGTAGTATCGATGACAGGGGGCGGAATCAGCCCCAGCATTTT.

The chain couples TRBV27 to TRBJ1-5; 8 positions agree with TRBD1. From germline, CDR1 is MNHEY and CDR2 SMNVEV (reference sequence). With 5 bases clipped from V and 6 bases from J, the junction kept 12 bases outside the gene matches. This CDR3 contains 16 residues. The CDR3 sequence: CASSTTQGASGQPQHF. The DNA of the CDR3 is TGTGCCAGCAGTACTACCCAGGGGGCGTCCGGTCAGCCCCAGCATTTT.

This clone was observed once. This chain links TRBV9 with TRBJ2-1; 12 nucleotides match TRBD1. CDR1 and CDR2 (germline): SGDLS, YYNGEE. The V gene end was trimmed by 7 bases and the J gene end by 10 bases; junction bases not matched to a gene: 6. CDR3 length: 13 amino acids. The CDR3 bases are TGTGCCAGCCGGGGACAGGGGGCATTAGAGCAGTTCTTC. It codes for CASRGQGALEQFF. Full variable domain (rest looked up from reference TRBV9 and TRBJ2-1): DSGVTQTPKHLITATGQRVTLRCSPRSGDLSVYWYQQSLDQGLQFLIQYYNGEERAKGNILERFSAQQFPDLHSELNLSSLELGDSALYFCASRGQGALEQFFGPGTRLTVL.

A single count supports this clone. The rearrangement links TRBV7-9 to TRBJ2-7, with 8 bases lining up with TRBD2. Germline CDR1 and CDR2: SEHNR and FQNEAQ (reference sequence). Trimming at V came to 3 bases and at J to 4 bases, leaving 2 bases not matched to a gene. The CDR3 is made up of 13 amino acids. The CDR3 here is CASSFGLAYEQYF. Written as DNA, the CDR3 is TGTGCCAGCAGCTTCGGACTAGCATACGAGCAGTACTTC.

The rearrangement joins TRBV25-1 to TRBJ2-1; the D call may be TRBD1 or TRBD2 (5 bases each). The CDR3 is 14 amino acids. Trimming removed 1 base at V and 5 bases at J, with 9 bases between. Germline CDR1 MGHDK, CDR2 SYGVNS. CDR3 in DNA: TGTGCCAGCAGTGAATTGGGACGGAACAATGAGCAGTTCTTC. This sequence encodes CASSELGRNNEQFF.

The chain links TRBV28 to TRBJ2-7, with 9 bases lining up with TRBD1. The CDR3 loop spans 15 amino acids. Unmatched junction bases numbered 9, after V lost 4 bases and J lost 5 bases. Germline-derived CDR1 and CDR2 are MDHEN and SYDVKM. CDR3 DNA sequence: TGTGCCAGCAGTTCCAATTCCCGGGACAGGGACGAGCAGTACTTC. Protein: CASSSNSRDRDEQYF.

The CDR3 DNA is TGTGCCAGCAAAGGAGGACTCTATCAGCCCCAGCATTTT. This sequence encodes CASKGGLYQPQHF. The chain recombines TRBV28 with TRBJ1-5, with D uncertain. The length of the CDR3 is 13 residues. V lost 7 bases and J 5 bases, leaving 12 bases between the germline ends. The germline V gene has CDR1 MDHEN and CDR2 SYDVKM.

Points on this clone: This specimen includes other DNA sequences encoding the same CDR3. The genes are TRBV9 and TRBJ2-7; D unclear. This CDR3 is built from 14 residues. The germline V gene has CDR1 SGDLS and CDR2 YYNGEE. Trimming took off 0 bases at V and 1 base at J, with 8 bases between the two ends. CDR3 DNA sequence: TGTGCCAGCAGCGTAGGCGGTTCGTCCTACGAGCAGTACTTC. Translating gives CASSVGGSSYEQYF.

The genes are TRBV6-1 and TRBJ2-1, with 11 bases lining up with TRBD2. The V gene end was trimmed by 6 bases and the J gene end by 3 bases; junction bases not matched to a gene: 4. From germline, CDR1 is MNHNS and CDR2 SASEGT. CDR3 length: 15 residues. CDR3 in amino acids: CASSATSGGYNEQFF. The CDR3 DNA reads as TGTGCCAGCAGCGCCACTAGCGGGGGCTACAATGAGCAGTTCTTC.

In DNA, the CDR3 is TGTGCCTGGAGCGCGGGACAGAGCAATCAGCCCCAGCATTTT. Its protein product is CAWSAGQSNQPQHF. The chain employs TRBV30 and TRBJ1-5; 7 positions agree with TRBD1. The CDR3 has 14 residues. Germline values: CDR1 GTSNPN, CDR2 SVGIG (reference sequence). V gave up 3 bases and J gave up 1 base; unmatched junction bases: 3.

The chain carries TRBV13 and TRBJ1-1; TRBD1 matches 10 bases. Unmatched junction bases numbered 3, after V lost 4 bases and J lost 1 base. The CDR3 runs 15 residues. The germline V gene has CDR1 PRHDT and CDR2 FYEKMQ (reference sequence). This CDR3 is CASSSRDRGNTEAFF. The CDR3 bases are TGTGCCAGCAGCTCTAGGGACAGGGGGAACACTGAAGCTTTCTTT.

DNA of the CDR3: TGTGCCCTCCCGGCGACAGGGTCTAACTATGGCTACACCTTC. This encodes CALPATGSNYGYTF. The rearrangement links TRBV7-9 to TRBJ1-2; TRBD1 matches at 7 bases. This CDR3 comprises 14 residues. Looked up from germline, CDR1 is SEHNR and CDR2 is FQNEAQ (reference sequence). With V trimmed by 11 bases and J by 0 bases, 9 bases remained unmatched.

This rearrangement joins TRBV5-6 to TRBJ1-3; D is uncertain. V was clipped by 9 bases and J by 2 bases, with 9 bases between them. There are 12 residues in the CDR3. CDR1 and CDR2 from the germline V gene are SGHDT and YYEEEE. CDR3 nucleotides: TGTGCCATCGGAAGGGCTGGAAACACCATATATTTT. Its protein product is CAIGRAGNTIYF.

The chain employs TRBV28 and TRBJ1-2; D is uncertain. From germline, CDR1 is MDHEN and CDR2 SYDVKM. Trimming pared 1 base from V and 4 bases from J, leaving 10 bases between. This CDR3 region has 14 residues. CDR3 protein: CASSLYTAAYGYTF. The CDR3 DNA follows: TGTGCCAGCAGTTTATATACAGCTGCCTATGGCTACACCTTC.